One and the same sample provided the 23 T cell receptor beta chains below, sequenced in a study of beta chain features in type 1 diabetes (dated by TCRdb to 2016 to 2019). The library was produced with the immunoSEQ multiplex PCR assay. The entire isolated RNA was reverse transcribed using the High Capacity cDNA Reverse Transcription Kit, and thus expressed TCRB transcripts were sequenced. Here the immuneACCESS table is served through TCRdb, limited to in-frame sequences with V and J called. Missing clones are a known gap in these copies; in checked studies unresolved V genes cover under half, and the rest lacks a known reason. The sample data list roughly 610,000 clones, and 15% to 17% of these were observed just once. Approximately 0.099% of the sample belongs to the ten largest clones. The sequenced material came from naive CD4+ T cells from blood. The cell subset or site label, read with the paper, signifies: true naive CD4+ T cells. The receptors were gathered from a man younger than 35 in good health.

The V call is TRBV6-6, the J call TRBJ2-3; no clear D gene. V gave up 5 bases and J gave up 2 bases, with 11 bases separating them. Per germline, CDR1 MNHNY and CDR2 SVGAGI (reference sequence). The CDR3 is made up of 14 amino acids. CDR3 loop: CASSRKQDTDTQYF. The CDR3, as DNA: TGTGCCAGCAGTCGGAAGCAGGACACAGATACGCAGTATTTT.

This clone occurred a few times. This chain links TRBV27 with TRBJ1-1; D possibly corresponds to TRBD1 (5 bases). This CDR3 spans 14 amino acids. Trimming removed 3 bases at V and 4 bases at J, with 12 bases between. Germline V lookup: CDR1 MNHEY, CDR2 SMNVEV (reference sequence). The DNA for the CDR3 is TGTGCCAGCAGTTTGGGGACGACAGTCACTGAAGCTTTCTTT. It specifies CASSLGTTVTEAFF.

This clone has ten or more counts. J is TRBJ2-6 and V is TRBV10-3; D gene ambiguous. V was pared by 4 bases and J by 1 base, with 14 bases between. The germline CDR1 and CDR2 sequences are ENHRY and SYGVKD. This CDR3 spans 17 amino acids. CDR3 amino acids: CAISGVGFRSGANVLTF. CDR3 DNA: TGTGCCATCAGTGGGGTAGGATTTAGATCTGGGGCCAACGTCCTGACTTTC.

The chain combines TRBV19 with TRBJ2-3; D ambiguous. The CDR3 consists of 12 residues. Trimming stripped 5 bases from V and 2 bases from J, with 5 bases between. Germline loops: CDR1 LNHDA, CDR2 SQIVND (reference sequence). CDR3 DNA sequence: TGTGCCAGTAGTTCCCTCACAGATACGCAGTATTTT. It yields the protein CASSSLTDTQYF. Variable domain in full (rest from reference TRBV19 and TRBJ2-3): DGGITQSPKYLFRKEGQNVTLSCEQNLNHDAMYWYRQDPGQGLRLIYYSQIVNDFQKGDIAEGYSVSREKKESFPLTVTSAQKNPTAFYLCASSSLTDTQYFGPGTRLTVL.

The genes are TRBV19 and TRBJ1-2; D gene uncertain. Germline V gene sequence: CDR1 LNHDA, CDR2 SQIVND (reference sequence). This CDR3 is 13 amino acids long. Between the trimmed V and J ends, which lost 2 bases and 4 bases, there was a span of 8 bases. DNA for the CDR3: TGTGCCAGTAGTATAAGAGTTACCTATGGCTACACCTTC. Encoded protein: CASSIRVTYGYTF.

This clone was seen ten or more times. This sample also contains other DNA sequences that code for the same CDR3. The V gene is TRBV10-3, the J gene TRBJ2-6, with a possible D match to TRBD1 (5 bases). The CDR3 length is 14 residues. The V and J ends lost 6 bases and 1 base respectively, with 7 bases between them. Germline CDR1 is ENHRY and CDR2 is SYGVKD. For the CDR3, the DNA is TGTGCCATCAGGCAGGGTTCTGGGGCCAACGTCCTGACTTTC. It encodes CAIRQGSGANVLTF.

This clone has just a few counts. The chain carries TRBV19 and TRBJ2-7, with D possibly called TRBD1 or TRBD2 (5 bases each). The CDR3 totals 14 residues. Germline CDR1 is LNHDA and CDR2 is SQIVND (reference sequence). Trimming removed 6 bases at V and 3 bases at J, with 15 bases between. CDR3 region: CASSYRDQSYEQYF. The CDR3 coding sequence is TGTGCCAGTAGCTACCGGGACCAAAGCTACGAGCAGTACTTC. Looking up the rest from reference TRBV19 and TRBJ2-7 gives the full variable domain: DGGITQSPKYLFRKEGQNVTLSCEQNLNHDAMYWYRQDPGQGLRLIYYSQIVNDFQKGDIAEGYSVSREKKESFPLTVTSAQKNPTAFYLCASSYRDQSYEQYFGPGTRLTVT.

This sequence joins TRBV9 and TRBJ1-3; a weak D match, TRBD1 (5 bases). The CDR3 spans 18 residues. Germline V gene lookup returns CDR1 SGDLS and CDR2 YYNGEE. V was pared by 1 base and J by 0 bases, with 17 bases between. The CDR3 bases are TGTGCCAGCAGCGTAACCCTGGGAGGGGTCAGCTCTGGAAACACCATATATTTT. This encodes CASSVTLGGVSSGNTIYF.

The gene calls are TRBV5-1 and TRBJ2-3; D possibly corresponds to TRBD1 (6 bases). Germline V CDR1 and CDR2: SGHRS, YFSETQ. The CDR3 spans 13 residues. Trimming removed 4 bases at V and 6 bases at J, with 12 bases between. The chain's CDR3 is CASSEGTGDTQYF. DNA for the CDR3: TGCGCCAGCAGCGAGGGTACAGGGGATACGCAGTATTTT.

The V gene is TRBV5-1, the J gene TRBJ1-5; D remains ambiguous. Germline CDR1 and CDR2: SGHRS and YFSETQ. The CDR3 has 14 residues. V gave up 4 bases and J gave up 2 bases, with 10 bases separating them. The CDR3 here is CASSEDGGNQPQHF. The CDR3 bases are TGCGCCAGCAGCGAGGACGGGGGCAATCAGCCCCAGCATTTT.

The chain couples TRBV15 to TRBJ1-5; weak D call: TRBD1 (5 bases). Germline V gene sequence: CDR1 LNHNV, CDR2 YYDKDF (reference sequence). This CDR3 region has 15 residues. V gave up 0 bases and J gave up 5 bases, with 11 bases separating them. CDR3 residues: CATSRDSREHQPQHF. The CDR3 DNA reads as TGTGCCACCAGCAGAGATTCCAGGGAACATCAGCCCCAGCATTTT.

V and J are TRBV27 and TRBJ2-6; 7 bases are a match to TRBD1. The CDR3 runs to 16 residues. With V trimmed by 5 bases and J by 1 base, 5 bases remained unmatched. CDR1 MNHEY and CDR2 SMNVEV come from the germline V gene (reference sequence). The CDR3 sequence: CASSELQGSGANVLTF. In DNA, the CDR3 is TGTGCCAGCAGTGAGTTACAGGGGTCTGGGGCCAACGTCCTGACTTTC.

This chain uses TRBV7-6 with TRBJ1-2; D is undetermined. Germline V gives CDR1 SGHVS, CDR2 FNYEAQ. V was clipped by 2 bases and J by 1 base, with 11 bases between them. The CDR3 is made up of 15 amino acids. The CDR3 region has the DNA TGTGCCAGCAGCTTAATCGCTAGGAATAACTATGGCTACACCTTC. This encodes CASSLIARNNYGYTF.

A note on this clone: Other DNA sequences in this sample translate to the same CDR3. This chain joins TRBV5-1 and TRBJ1-2; 7 positions agree with TRBD1. V trimming: 4 bases; J trimming: 2 bases; junction bases outside the gene matches: 2. The CDR3 has 13 residues. Germline loops: CDR1 SGHRS, CDR2 YFSETQ. The CDR3 loop is CASSLDRNYGYTF. CDR3 bases: TGCGCCAGCAGCCTGGACAGGAACTATGGCTACACCTTC.

V and J are TRBV25-1 and TRBJ2-3, with D tentatively TRBD2 (7 bases). Trimming removed 3 bases from V and 2 bases from J, with 12 bases in between. The germline V gene has CDR1 MGHDK and CDR2 SYGVNS. The CDR3 totals 15 residues. This chain's CDR3 is CASSDSGGSTDTQYF. The CDR3 nucleotides are TGTGCCAGCAGTGATTCGGGGGGCTCCACAGATACGCAGTATTTT.

This clone was counted only a few times. The CDR3 DNA reads TGTGCCAGCAGCACCGGACGGAACACCGGGGAGCTGTTTTTT. Protein: CASSTGRNTGELFF. This chain links TRBV11-2 with TRBJ2-2, with no clear D. V was cut by 5 bases and J by 1 base, with 8 bases left in between. This CDR3 comprises 14 residues. Germline CDR1 SGHAT, CDR2 FQNNGV.

Only a few counts were recorded for this clone. This chain uses TRBV19 with TRBJ2-3; D unresolved. The germline CDR1 and CDR2 sequences are LNHDA and SQIVND (reference sequence). The CDR3 is made up of 14 amino acids. V lost 10 bases and J lost 4, with 18 bases in between. This CDR3 reads CATSSLGTADTQYF. For the CDR3, the DNA is TGTGCCACTTCGTCGCTGGGCACCGCAGATACGCAGTATTTT.

The V gene is TRBV6-5, the J gene TRBJ2-7; D possibly matches TRBD1 or TRBD2 (5 bases each). The CDR3 is made up of 13 amino acids. Per the germline V gene, CDR1 is MNHEY and CDR2 is SVGAGI. V was clipped by 7 bases and J by 0 bases, with 10 bases between them. The CDR3 DNA sequence: TGTGCCAGCACTGGGGACGCCTCCTACGAGCAGTACTTC. Residues: CASTGDASYEQYF.

This clone was seen a handful of times. The chain couples TRBV7-3 to TRBJ2-3, with 11 positions matching TRBD2. Losses at the gene ends were 4 bases for V and 2 bases for J; bases not matched to a gene: 2. The CDR3 covers 15 residues. Germline-derived CDR1 and CDR2 are SGHTA and FQGTGA. CDR3 residues: CASSSSGGTTDTQYF. In nucleotides, the CDR3 is TGTGCCAGCAGCTCTAGCGGGGGGACCACAGATACGCAGTATTTT.

The sample holds a few counts of this clone. The chain links TRBV5-1 to TRBJ2-7; 7 nucleotides agree with TRBD1. CDR1 and CDR2 from the germline V gene are SGHRS and YFSETQ. The CDR3 runs to 15 residues. The V segment lost 4 bases and the J segment 2 bases; nucleotides outside the gene matches: 9. The CDR3 region is CASSAQGGSAYEQYF. Here the CDR3 DNA reads TGCGCCAGCAGCGCCCAAGGGGGCAGTGCCTACGAGCAGTACTTC.

The chain joins TRBV28 to TRBJ2-7; TRBD1 agrees at 9 bases. Trimming at V came to 6 bases and at J to 2 bases, leaving 8 bases not matched to a gene. The length of the CDR3 is 15 residues. CDR1 and CDR2 (germline): MDHEN, SYDVKM. The CDR3 is CASRPPGTGTYEQYF. The DNA for the CDR3 is TGTGCCAGCAGGCCCCCCGGGACAGGGACCTACGAGCAGTACTTC.

This clone occurred a few times. The genes are TRBV29-1 and TRBJ2-2; the match to TRBD2 covers 12 bases. CDR1 SQVTM and CDR2 ANQGSEA come from the germline V gene. J gave up 7 bases and V 8 bases, and 8 bases lay outside the gene matches. This CDR3 comprises 14 residues. The CDR3 DNA follows: TGCAGCCGGCTAGCGGGAGGGCCAGGCGGGGAGCTGTTTTTT. This gives the protein CSRLAGGPGGELFF.

This clone was detected only a few times. The rearrangement links TRBV28 to TRBJ1-2; D uncertain. The CDR3 totals 12 residues. Germline V gene lookup returns CDR1 MDHEN and CDR2 SYDVKM. V was pared by 7 bases and J by 3 bases, with 9 bases between. The chain's CDR3 is CASTRLDYGYTF. The CDR3 coding sequence is TGTGCCAGCACTCGCCTCGACTATGGCTACACCTTC.